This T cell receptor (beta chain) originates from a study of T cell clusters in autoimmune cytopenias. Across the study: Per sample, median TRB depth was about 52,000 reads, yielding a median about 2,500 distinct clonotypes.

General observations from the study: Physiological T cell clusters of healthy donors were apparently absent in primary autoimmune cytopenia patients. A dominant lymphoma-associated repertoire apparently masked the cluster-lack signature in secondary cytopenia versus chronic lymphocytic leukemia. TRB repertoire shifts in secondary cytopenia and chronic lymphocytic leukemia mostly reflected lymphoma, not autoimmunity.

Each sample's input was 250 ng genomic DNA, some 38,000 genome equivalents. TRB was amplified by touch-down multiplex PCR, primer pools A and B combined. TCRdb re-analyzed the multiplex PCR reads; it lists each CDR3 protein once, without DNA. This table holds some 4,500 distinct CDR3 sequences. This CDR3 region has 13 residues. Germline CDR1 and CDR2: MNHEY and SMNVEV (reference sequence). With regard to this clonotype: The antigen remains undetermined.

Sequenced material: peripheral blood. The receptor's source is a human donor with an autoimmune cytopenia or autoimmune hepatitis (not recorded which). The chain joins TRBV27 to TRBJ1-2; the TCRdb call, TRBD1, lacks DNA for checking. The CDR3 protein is CASSWGPQYGYTF.